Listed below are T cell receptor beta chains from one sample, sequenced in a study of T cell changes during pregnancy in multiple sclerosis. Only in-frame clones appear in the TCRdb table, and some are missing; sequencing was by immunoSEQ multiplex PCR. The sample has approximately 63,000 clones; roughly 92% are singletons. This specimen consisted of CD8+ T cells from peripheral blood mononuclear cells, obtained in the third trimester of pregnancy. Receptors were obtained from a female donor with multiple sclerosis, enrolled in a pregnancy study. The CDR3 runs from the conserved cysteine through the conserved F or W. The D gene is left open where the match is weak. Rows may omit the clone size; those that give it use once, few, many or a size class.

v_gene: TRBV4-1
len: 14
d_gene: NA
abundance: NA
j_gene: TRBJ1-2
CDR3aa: CASSQDRGTYGYTF

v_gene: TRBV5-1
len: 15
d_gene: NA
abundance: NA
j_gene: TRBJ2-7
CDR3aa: CASSPWGGAPYEQYF

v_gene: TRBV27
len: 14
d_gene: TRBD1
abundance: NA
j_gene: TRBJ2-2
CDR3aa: CASKETGDTGELFF

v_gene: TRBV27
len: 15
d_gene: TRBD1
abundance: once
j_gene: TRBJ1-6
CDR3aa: CASSPLSGGYSPLHF

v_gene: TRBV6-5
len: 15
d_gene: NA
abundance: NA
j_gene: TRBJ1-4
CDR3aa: CASSYSTATNEKLFF

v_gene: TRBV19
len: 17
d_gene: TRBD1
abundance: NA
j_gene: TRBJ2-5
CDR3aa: CASSIGRQGRIQETQYF

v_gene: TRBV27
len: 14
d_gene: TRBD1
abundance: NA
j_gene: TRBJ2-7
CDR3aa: CASRPGTGGIEQYF

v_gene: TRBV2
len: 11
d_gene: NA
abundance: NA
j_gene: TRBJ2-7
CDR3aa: CASSVSHEQYF

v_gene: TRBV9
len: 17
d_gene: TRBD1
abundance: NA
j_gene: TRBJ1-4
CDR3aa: CASSVSGGLATNEKLFF

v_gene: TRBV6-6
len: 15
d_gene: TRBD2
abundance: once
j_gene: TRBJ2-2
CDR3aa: CASSSAGVESGELFF

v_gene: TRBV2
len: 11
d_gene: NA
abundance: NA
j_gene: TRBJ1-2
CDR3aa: CASRRGYGYTF

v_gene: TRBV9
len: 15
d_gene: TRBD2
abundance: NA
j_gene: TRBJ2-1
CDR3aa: CASSVGGRDYNEQFF

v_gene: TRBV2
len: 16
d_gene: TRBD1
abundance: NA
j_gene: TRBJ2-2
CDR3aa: CASRGVGTGITGELFF

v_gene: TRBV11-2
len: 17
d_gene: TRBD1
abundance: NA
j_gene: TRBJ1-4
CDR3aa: CASSLSYPGTGGEKLFF

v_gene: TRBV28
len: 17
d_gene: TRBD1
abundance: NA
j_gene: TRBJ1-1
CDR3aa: CASIRSSGQALNTEAFF

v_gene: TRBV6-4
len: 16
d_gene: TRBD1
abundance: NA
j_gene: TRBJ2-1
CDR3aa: CASSALGTGDINEQFF

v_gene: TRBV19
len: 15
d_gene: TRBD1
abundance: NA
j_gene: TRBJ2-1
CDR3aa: CASIQGDDSYNEQFF

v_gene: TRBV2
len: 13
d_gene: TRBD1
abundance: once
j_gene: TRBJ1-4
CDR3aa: CASGDSFNEKLFF

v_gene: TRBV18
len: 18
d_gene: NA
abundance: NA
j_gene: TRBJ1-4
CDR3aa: CASSPPSSGLATNEKLFF

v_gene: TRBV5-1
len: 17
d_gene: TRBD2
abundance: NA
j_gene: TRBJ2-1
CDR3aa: CASSLDPSGGYYNEQFF

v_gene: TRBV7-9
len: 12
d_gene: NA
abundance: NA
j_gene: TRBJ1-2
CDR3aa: CASRTGNNGYTF

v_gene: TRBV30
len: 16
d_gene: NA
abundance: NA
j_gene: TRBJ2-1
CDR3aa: CAWSVRSSGDYNEQFF

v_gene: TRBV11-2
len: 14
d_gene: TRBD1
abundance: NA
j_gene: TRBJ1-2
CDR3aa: CASSFGGTGYGYTF

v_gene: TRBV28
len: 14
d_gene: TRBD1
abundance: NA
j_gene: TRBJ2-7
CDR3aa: CAIYRTGESYEQYF

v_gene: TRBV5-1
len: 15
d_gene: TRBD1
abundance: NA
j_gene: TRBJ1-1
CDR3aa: CASSIGQGASTEAFF

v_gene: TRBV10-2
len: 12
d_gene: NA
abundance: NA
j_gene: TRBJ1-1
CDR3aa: CASSEQGTEAFF

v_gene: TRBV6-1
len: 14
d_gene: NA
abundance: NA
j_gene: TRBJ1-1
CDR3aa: CASSEWQSPNEAFF

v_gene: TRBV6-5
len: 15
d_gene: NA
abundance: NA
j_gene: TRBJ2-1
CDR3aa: CASSYVGGRNNEQFF

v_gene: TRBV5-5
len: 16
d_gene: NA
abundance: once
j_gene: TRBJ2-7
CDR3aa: CASSPWGGGGSYEQYF

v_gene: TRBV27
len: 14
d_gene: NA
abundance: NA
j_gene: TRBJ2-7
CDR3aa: CASSWAGGSYEQYF

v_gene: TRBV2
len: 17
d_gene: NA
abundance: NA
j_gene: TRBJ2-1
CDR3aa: CASSEDPGRASYNEQFF

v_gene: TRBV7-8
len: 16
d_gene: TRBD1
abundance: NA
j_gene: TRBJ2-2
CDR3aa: CASSYRPGQYTGELFF

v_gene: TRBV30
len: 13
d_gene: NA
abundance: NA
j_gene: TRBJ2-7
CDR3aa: CAWSYGSLREQYF

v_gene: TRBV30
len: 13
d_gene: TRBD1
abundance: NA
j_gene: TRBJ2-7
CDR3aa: CAWTGTGVGEQYF

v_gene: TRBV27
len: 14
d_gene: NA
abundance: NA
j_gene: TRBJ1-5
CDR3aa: CASSLSGDNQPQHF

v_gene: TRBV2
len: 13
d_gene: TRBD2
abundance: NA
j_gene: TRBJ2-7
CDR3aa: CASRSGTGYEQYF

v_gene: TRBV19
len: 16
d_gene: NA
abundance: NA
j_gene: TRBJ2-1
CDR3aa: CASSLNSGLVYNEQFF

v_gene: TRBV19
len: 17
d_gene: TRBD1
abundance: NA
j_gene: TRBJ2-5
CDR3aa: CASSMLLLRDRDETQYF

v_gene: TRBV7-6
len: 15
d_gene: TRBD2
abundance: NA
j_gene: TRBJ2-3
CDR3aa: CASSRTSTSTDTQYF

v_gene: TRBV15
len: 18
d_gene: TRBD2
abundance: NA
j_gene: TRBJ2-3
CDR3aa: CATSSEQTTSGRAYTQYF

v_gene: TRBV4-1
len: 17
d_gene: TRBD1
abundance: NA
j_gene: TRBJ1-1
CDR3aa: CASSQDIPGQGRTEAFF

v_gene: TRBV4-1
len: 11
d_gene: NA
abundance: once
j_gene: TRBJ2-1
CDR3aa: CASSQAGVQFF

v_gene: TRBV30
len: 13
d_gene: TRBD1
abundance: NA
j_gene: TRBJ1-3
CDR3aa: CAWDTGAGNTIYF

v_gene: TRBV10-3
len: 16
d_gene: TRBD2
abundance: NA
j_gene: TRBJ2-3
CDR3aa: CAISPTGTSGSDTQYF

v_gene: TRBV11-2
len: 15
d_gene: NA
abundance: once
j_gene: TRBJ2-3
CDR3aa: CASSPGLSHTDTQYF

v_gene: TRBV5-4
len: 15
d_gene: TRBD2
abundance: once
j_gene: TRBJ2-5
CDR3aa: CASSTRTSGEETQYF

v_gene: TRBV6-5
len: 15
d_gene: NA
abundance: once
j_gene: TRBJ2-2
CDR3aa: CASSYSNSPTGELFF

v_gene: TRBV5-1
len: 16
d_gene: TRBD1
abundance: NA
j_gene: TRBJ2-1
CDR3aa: CASSLRTGTSYNEQFF

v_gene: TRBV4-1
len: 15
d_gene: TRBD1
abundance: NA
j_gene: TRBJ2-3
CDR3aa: CASSVRGLGTDTQYF

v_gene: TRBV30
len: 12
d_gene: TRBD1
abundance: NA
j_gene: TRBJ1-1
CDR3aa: CAAFTGVTEAFF

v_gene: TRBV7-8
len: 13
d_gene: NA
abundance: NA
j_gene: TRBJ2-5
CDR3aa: CASSLAGGGSQYF

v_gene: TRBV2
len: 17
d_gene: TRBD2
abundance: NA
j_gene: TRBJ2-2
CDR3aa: CASGLLAGGDNTGELFF

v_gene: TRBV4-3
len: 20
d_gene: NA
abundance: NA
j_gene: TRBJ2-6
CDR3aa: CASSQGLRAVTISGANVLTF

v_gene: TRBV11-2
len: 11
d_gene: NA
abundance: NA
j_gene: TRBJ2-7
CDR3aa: CASEDTAEQYF

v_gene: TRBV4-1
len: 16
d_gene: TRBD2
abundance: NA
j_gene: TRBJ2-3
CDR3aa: CASSSVVGGGTDTQYF

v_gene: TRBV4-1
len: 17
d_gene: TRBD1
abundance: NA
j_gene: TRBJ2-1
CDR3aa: CASSQVDRTGEYNEQFF

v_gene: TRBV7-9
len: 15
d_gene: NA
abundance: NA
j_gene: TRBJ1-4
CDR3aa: CASSPDWPGDEKLFF

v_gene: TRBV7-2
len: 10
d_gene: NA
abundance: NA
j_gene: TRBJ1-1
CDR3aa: CAEEGAEAFF

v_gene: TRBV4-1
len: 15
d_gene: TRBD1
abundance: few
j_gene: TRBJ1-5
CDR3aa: CASSAPGTVNQPQHF